Listed below are T cell receptor beta chains from one sample, sequenced in a study of cytomegalovirus exposure and HLA in healthy donors. Clones were sequenced by immunoSEQ multiplex PCR, and TCRdb holds only the in-frame ones, with some missing. The table lists about 130,000 clones, under 90% of them singletons. Source material: PBMCs. The origin of the receptors is a woman between 40 and 55 years old in good health and CMV-seropositive. Both conserved end residues are part of each CDR3. The order of the fields is D gene, clone size, J gene, V gene, CDR3 length, CDR3 DNA, CDR3 protein. D genes are given only for firm matches. Some rows mark clone size as missing; the rest say once, few, many or name a class of expanded clone.

>TRBD1|once|TRBJ1-5|TRBV2|14
TGTGCCAGCAGCCCGACAGGGGGCGATCAGCCCCAGCATTTT
CASSPTGGDQPQHF
>NA|NA|TRBJ2-1|TRBV7-8|16
TGTGCCAGCAGCTCCCAGGGTAGGGGCTCCTACAATGAGCAGTTCTTC
CASSSQGRGSYNEQFF
>TRBD2|NA|TRBJ2-7|TRBV7-9|16
TGTGCCAGCAGCCTACAGAGCGGGAGCAAGTCCTACGAGCAGTACTTC
CASSLQSGSKSYEQYF
>TRBD2|NA|TRBJ2-1|TRBV6-1|15
TGTGCCAGCAGACCTTCTAGCGGGACCTACAATGAGCAGTTCTTC
CASRPSSGTYNEQFF
>TRBD2|NA|TRBJ2-7|TRBV9|15
TGTGCCAGCAGCCCCGGACTAGCGGTCCTCTACGAGCAGTACTTC
CASSPGLAVLYEQYF
>NA|NA|TRBJ2-7|TRBV6-6|12
TGTGCCAGCAGTTACAATCAGCGCGAGCAGTACTTC
CASSYNQREQYF
>TRBD1|once|TRBJ1-2|TRBV30|13
TGTGCCTCCCGGGACAGGGGATCCTATGGCTACACCTTC
CASRDRGSYGYTF
>NA|NA|TRBJ2-7|TRBV7-9|15
TGTGCCAGCAGCTTAGCACCAGGGGAGGGGGACGAGCAGTACTTC
CASSLAPGEGDEQYF
>TRBD1|once|TRBJ1-1|TRBV7-2|18
TGTGCCAGCAGCTTAGGTTTATGGGGCAGGGGGATCGGCACTGAAGCTTTCTTT
CASSLGLWGRGIGTEAFF
>TRBD2|few|TRBJ2-5|TRBV5-1|15
TGCGCCAGCAGCTTGGAACCAGCGGGAGTAGAGACCCAGTACTTC
CASSLEPAGVETQYF